This T cell receptor (beta chain) was observed in a study of cytomegalovirus exposure and HLA in healthy donors. Overall study results and limits: Among immune exposure information, only CMV serostatus was available.

This clone has only a few counts. Its antigen is still unknown. Trimming at V came to 3 bases and at J to 1 base, leaving 12 bases not matched to a gene. Germline V CDR1 and CDR2: SNHLY, FYNNEI. The CDR3 totals 18 residues. 13 Jbeta primers and 60 Vbeta primers were used for the PCR. Assay used: immunoSEQ multiplex PCR; TCRdb lists only in-frame clones, some missing. The sample lists 150,000 to 200,000 clones, roughly four fifths occurring once. The chain combines TRBV2 with TRBJ2-5; TRBD2 agrees at 9 bases. The receptor's source is a boy between 2 and 10 years old in good health and CMV-seronegative. Sequenced input: PBMCs. The CDR3 region is CASSELAGTLRVQETQYF. The CDR3 bases are TGTGCCAGCAGTGAGCTAGCGGGGACCCTCAGAGTCCAAGAGACCCAGTACTTC.